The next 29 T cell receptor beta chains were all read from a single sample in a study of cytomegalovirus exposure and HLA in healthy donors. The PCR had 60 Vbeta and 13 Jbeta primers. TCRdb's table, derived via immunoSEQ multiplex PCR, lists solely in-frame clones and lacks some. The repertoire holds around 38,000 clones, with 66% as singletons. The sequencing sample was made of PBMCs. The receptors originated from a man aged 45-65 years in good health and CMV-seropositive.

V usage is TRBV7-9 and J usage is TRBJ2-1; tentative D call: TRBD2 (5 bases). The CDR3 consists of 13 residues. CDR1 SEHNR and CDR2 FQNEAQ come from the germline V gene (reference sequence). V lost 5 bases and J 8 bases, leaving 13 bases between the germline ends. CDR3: CASSSTRVDEQFF. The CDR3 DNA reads TGTGCCAGCAGCAGCACGAGGGTAGATGAGCAGTTCTTC. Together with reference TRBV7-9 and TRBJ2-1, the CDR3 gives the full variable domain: DTGVSQNPRHKITKRGQNVTFRCDPISEHNRLYWYRQTLGQGPEFLTYFQNEAQLEKSRLLSDRFSAERPKGSFSTLEIQRTEQGDSAMYLCASSSTRVDEQFFGPGTRLTVL.

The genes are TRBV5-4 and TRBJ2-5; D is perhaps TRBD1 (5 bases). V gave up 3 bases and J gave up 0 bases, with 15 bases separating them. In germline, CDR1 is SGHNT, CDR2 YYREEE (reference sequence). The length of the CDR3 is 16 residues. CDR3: CASSSGRAMYQETQYF. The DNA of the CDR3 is TGTGCCAGCAGCTCGGGCAGGGCTATGTACCAAGAGACCCAGTACTTC.

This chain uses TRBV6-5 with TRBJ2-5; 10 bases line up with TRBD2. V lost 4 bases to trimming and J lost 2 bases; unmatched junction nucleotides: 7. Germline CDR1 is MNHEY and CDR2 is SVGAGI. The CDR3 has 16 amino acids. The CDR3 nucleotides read TGTGCCAGCAGTTGGCCGGGTAGCGGGGGGCAAGAGACCCAGTACTTC. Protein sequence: CASSWPGSGGQETQYF.

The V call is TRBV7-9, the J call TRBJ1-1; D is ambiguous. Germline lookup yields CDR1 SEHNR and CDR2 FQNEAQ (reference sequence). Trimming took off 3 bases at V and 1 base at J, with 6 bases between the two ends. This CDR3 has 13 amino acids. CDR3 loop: CASSFRGNTEAFF. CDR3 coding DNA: TGTGCCAGCAGCTTCCGGGGGAACACTGAAGCTTTCTTT.

The CDR3 DNA reads as TGTGCCAGCAGCACGACAGGGACTGGCAATTCACCCCTCCACTTT. Translating it yields CASSTTGTGNSPLHF. The chain joins TRBV7-8 to TRBJ1-6, with 7 nucleotides matching TRBD1. There are 15 residues in the CDR3. V gave up 5 bases and J gave up 7 bases; unmatched junction bases: 8. Germline V CDR1 and CDR2: SGHVS, FQNEAQ.

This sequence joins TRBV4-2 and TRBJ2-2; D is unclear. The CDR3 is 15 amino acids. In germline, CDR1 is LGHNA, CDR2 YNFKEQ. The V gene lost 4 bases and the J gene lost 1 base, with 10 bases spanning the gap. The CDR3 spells CASSPTTGNTGELFF. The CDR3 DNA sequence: TGTGCCAGCAGCCCAACTACCGGGAACACCGGGGAGCTGTTTTTT.

CDR3 nucleotides: TGTGCCAGCAGCCCCCCCCCTCACGGGGGGGCCTACAATGAGCAGTTCTTC. Its translation is CASSPPPHGGAYNEQFF. The chain joins TRBV7-2 to TRBJ2-1; 8 bases fit TRBD2. Germline assignment: CDR1 SGHTA and CDR2 FQGNSA. The V segment lost 5 bases and the J segment 2 bases; nucleotides outside the gene matches: 11. The length of the CDR3 is 17 residues. Drawing the rest from reference TRBV7-2 and TRBJ2-1, the complete variable domain is GAGVSQSPSNKVTEKGKDVELRCDPISGHTALYWYRQSLGQGLEFLIYFQGNSAPDKSGLPSDRFSAERTGGSVSTLTIQRTQQEDSAVYLCASSPPPHGGAYNEQFFGPGTRLTVL.

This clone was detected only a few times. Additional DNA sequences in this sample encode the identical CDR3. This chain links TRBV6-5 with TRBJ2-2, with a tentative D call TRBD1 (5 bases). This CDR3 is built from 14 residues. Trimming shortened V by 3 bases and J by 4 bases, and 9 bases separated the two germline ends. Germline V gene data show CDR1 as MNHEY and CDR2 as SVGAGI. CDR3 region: CASSYDSGTGELFF. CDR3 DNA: TGTGCCAGCAGTTATGACAGTGGCACCGGGGAGCTGTTTTTT.

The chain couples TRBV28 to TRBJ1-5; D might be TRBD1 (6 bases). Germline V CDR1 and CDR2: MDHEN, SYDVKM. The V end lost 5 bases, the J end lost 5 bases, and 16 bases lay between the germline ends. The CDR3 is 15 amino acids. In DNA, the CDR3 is TGTGCCAGCAGTCGACCGGGGGGCCGGGATCAGCCCCAGCATTTT. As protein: CASSRPGGRDQPQHF.

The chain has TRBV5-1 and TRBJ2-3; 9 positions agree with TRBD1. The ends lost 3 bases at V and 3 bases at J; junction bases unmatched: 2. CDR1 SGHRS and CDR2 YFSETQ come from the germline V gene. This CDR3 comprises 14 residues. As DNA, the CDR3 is TGCGCCAGCAGCTGGGGACAGGGAACAGATACGCAGTATTTT. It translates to CASSWGQGTDTQYF.

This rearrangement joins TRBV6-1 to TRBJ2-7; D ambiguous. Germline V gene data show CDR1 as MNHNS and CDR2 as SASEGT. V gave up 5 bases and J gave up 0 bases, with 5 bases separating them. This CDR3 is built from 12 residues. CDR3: CASSSSSYEQYF. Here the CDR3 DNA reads TGTGCCAGCAGTTCTTCCTCCTACGAGCAGTACTTC.

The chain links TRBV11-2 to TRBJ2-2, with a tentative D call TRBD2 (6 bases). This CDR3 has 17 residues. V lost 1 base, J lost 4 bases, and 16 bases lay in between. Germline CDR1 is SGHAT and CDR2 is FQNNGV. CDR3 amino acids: CASSLVSSSEGTGELFF. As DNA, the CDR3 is TGTGCCAGCAGCTTAGTCTCTAGCTCGGAGGGCACCGGGGAGCTGTTTTTT.

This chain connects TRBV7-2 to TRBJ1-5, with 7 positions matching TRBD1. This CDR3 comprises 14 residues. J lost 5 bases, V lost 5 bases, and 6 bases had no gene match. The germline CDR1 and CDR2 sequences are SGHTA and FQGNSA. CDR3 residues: CASSMGQQDQPQHF. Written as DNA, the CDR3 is TGTGCCAGCAGCATGGGACAGCAAGATCAGCCCCAGCATTTT. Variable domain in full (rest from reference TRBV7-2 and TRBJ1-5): GAGVSQSPSNKVTEKGKDVELRCDPISGHTALYWYRQSLGQGLEFLIYFQGNSAPDKSGLPSDRFSAERTGGSVSTLTIQRTQQEDSAVYLCASSMGQQDQPQHFGDGTRLSIL.

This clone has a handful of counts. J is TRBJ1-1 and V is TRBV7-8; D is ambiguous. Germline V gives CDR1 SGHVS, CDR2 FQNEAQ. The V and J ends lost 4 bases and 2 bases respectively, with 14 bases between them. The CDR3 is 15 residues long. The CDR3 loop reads CASSSQPGSNTEAFF. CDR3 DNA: TGTGCCAGCAGCTCCCAACCGGGGTCTAACACTGAAGCTTTCTTT.

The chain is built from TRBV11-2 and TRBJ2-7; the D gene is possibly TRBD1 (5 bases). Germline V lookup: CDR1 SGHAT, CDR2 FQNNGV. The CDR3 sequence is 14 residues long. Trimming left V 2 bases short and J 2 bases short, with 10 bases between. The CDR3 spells CASSLRQGPYEQYF. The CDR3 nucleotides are TGTGCCAGCAGCTTAAGGCAGGGTCCCTACGAGCAGTACTTC.

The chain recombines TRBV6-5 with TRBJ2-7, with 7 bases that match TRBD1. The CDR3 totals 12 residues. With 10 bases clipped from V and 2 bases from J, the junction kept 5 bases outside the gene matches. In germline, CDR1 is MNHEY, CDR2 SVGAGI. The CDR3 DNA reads TGTGCCACCAAGACAGGGCCCTACGAGCAGTACTTC. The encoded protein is CATKTGPYEQYF.

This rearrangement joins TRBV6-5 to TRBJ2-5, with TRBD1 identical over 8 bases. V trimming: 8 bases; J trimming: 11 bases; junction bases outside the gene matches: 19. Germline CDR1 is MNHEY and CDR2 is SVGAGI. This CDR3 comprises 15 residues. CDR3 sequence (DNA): TGTGCCAGCCGATCATACAGGACAGGGACTGGGGAGCAGTACTTC. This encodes CASRSYRTGTGEQYF.

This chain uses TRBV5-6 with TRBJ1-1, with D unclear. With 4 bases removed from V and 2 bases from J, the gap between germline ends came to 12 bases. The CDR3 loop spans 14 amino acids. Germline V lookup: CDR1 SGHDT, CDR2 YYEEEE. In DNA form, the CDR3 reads TGTGCCAGCAGCCTATCTAGACTAAACACTGAAGCTTTCTTT. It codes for CASSLSRLNTEAFF.

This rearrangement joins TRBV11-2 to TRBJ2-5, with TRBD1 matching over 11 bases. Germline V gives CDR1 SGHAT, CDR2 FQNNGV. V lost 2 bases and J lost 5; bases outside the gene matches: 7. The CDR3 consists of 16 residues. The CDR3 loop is CASSLNGQGAFETQYF. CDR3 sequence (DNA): TGTGCCAGCAGCTTAAACGGACAGGGGGCTTTTGAGACCCAGTACTTC.

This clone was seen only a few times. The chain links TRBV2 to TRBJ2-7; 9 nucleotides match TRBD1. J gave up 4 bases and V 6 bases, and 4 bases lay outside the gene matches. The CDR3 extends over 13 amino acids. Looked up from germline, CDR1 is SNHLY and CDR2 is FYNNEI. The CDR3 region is CASRAGTGYEQYF. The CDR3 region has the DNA TGTGCCAGCAGGGCCGGGACAGGGTACGAGCAGTACTTC. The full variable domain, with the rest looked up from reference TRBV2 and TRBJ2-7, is EPEVTQTPSHQVTQMGQEVILRCVPISNHLYFYWYRQILGQKVEFLVSFYNNEISEKSEIFDDQFSVERPDGSNFTLKIRSTKLEDSAMYFCASRAGTGYEQYFGPGTRLTVT.

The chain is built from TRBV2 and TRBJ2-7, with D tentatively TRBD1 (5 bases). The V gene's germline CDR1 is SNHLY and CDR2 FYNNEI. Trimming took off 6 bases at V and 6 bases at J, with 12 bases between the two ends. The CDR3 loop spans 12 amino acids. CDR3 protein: CASRDDSPEQYF. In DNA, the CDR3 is TGTGCCAGCAGAGATGACAGCCCCGAGCAGTACTTC.

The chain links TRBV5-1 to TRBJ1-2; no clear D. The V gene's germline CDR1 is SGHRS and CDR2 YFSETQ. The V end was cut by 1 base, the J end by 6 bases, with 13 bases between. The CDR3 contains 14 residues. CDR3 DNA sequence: TGCGCCAGCAGCTTGAACGGAGGACTGAATGGCTACACCTTC. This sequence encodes CASSLNGGLNGYTF.

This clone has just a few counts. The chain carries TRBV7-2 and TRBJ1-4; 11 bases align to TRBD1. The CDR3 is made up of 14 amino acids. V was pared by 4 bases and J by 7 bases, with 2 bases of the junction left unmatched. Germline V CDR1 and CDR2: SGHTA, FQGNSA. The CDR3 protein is CASSSDRGREKLFF. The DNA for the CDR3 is TGTGCCAGCAGCTCGGACAGGGGGCGTGAAAAACTGTTTTTT.

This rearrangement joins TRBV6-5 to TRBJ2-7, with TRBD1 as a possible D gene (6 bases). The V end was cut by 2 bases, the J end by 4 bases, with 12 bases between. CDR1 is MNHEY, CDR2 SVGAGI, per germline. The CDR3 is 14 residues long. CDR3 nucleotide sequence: TGTGCCAGCAGTTACGCAGACAGGAATTACGAGCAGTACTTC. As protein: CASSYADRNYEQYF.

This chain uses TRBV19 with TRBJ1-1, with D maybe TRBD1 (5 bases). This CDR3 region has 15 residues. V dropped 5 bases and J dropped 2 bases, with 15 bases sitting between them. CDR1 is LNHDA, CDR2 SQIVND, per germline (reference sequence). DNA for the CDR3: TGTGCCAGTAGTCTAAGGCCAGGGTCTAACACTGAAGCTTTCTTT. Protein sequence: CASSLRPGSNTEAFF.

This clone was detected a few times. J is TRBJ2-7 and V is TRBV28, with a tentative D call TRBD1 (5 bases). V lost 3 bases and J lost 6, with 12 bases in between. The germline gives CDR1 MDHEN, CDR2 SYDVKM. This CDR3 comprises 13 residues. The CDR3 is CASSFSGSGEQYF. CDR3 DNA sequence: TGTGCCAGCAGTTTTTCAGGGTCTGGCGAGCAGTACTTC.

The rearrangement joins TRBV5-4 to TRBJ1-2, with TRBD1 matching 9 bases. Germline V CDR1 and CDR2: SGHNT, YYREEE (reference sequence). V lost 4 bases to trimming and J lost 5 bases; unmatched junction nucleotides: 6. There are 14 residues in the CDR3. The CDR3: CASSPGQGGYGYTF. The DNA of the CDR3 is TGTGCCAGCAGCCCGGGACAGGGAGGGTATGGCTACACCTTC.

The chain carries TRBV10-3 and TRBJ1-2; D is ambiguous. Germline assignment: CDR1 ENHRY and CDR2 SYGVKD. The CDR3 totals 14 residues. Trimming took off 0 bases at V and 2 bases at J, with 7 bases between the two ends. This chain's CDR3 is CAISESPRNYGYTF. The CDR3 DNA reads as TGTGCCATCAGTGAGTCCCCCAGGAACTATGGCTACACCTTC.

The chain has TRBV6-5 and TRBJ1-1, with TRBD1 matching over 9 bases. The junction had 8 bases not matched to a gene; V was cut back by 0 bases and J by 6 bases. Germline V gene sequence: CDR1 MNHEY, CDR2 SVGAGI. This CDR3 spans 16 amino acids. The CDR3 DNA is TGTGCCAGCAGTTACTCGACAGGGGGAAGTCGCGCTGAAGCTTTCTTT. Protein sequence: CASSYSTGGSRAEAFF.